This passage covers 21 T cell receptor beta chains from one sample sequenced in a study of response to subunit inactivated influenza vaccine. TCRdb called the RT-PCR reads again in MiXCR, with one record for every CDR3 protein. The sample records 500,000 to 650,000 distinct CDR3 sequences, about 7.6% being singletons. Source: PBMCs from blood, taken around 25 months after vaccination. The receptors originated from a man aged 50-75 years who received an inactivated influenza vaccine.

The sample holds many counts of this clonotype. The chain has TRBV12-3 or TRBV12-4 and TRBJ2-2; D may be TRBD1 (6 bases). V lost 5 bases and J lost 6, with 10 bases in between. This CDR3 is 13 amino acids long. As DNA, the CDR3 is TGTGCCAGCAGTCTACAGGGTTCCGGGGAGCTGTTTTTT. Protein product: CASSLQGSGELFF.

Ten or more counts support this clonotype. The chain combines TRBV5-1 with TRBJ2-7; 10 bases align to TRBD1. Germline V lookup: CDR1 SGHRS, CDR2 YFSETQ. V lost 0 bases and J lost 2; bases outside the gene matches: 5. The CDR3 covers 16 residues. The CDR3 DNA reads TGCGCCAGCAGCTTGGGGACAGGGGGACCCGCCTACGAGCAGTACTTC. This translates into CASSLGTGGPAYEQYF. Variable domain in full (rest from reference TRBV5-1 and TRBJ2-7): KAGVTQTPRYLIKTRGQQVTLSCSPISGHRSVSWYQQTPGQGLQFLFEYFSETQRNKGNFPGRFSGRQFSNSRSEMNVSTLELGDSALYLCASSLGTGGPAYEQYFGPGTRLTVT.

This clonotype appeared a few times. This sequence joins TRBV5-1 and TRBJ1-1; 7 positions match TRBD1. V lost 4 bases, J lost 2 bases, and 8 bases stayed unmatched. The CDR3 contains 15 residues. Germline V gives CDR1 SGHRS, CDR2 YFSETQ. CDR3 sequence: CASSPGGTANTEAFF. The CDR3 DNA is TGCGCCAGCAGCCCAGGGGGGACAGCTAACACTGAAGCTTTCTTT.

This clonotype was observed a few times. CDR3 in amino acids: CSARSLAGVEQYF. As DNA, the CDR3 is TGCAGTGCTAGATCCCTAGCGGGGGTGGAGCAGTACTTC. This chain connects TRBV20-1 to TRBJ2-7; 10 bases fit TRBD2. CDR1 is DFQATT and CDR2 is SNEGSKA in the germline V gene (reference sequence). The J segment lost 7 bases and the V segment lost 2 bases, leaving 5 bases of the junction unmatched. The CDR3 loop spans 13 amino acids.

In DNA, the CDR3 is TGTGCCAGCAGCCCTGGGACAGCGAACTACCAAGAGACCCAGTACTTC. Its translation is CASSPGTANYQETQYF. The gene calls are TRBV14 and TRBJ2-5, with 7 bases that match TRBD1. The V and J ends lost 4 bases and 0 bases, in that order; junction bases with no gene match: 8. Germline values: CDR1 SGHDN, CDR2 FVKESK. The CDR3 is 16 amino acids. The full variable domain, with the rest looked up from reference TRBV14 and TRBJ2-5, is EAGVTQFPSHSVIEKGQTVTLRCDPISGHDNLYWYRRVMGKEIKFLLHFVKESKQDESGMPNNRFLAERTGGTYSTLKVQPAELEDSGVYFCASSPGTANYQETQYFGPGTRLLVL.

J is TRBJ1-4 and V is TRBV12-3 or TRBV12-4; D is perhaps TRBD1 (5 bases). CDR3 size: 17 residues. Trimming removed 6 bases at V and 0 bases at J, with 17 bases between. CDR3 residues: CASSLRGGVATNEKLFF. The CDR3 nucleotides read TGTGCCAGCAGCTTAAGGGGAGGGGTTGCAACTAATGAAAAACTGTTTTTT.

The chain links TRBV2 to TRBJ2-1, with D tentatively TRBD2 (6 bases). This CDR3 region has 14 residues. Trimming removed 6 bases at V and 9 bases at J, with 18 bases between. Germline CDR1 reads SNHLY; CDR2 reads FYNNEI. This CDR3 is CASRFALLATEQFF. DNA of the CDR3: TGTGCCAGCAGATTCGCTCTCCTAGCGACTGAGCAGTTCTTC.

This clonotype was seen more than once but under ten times. The CDR3 DNA is TGTGCCAGCAGTGAAGGGAGCTCTGGGGCCAACGTCCTGACTTTC. This translates into CASSEGSSGANVLTF. The chain links TRBV6-1 to TRBJ2-6; no clear D. CDR1 and CDR2 from the germline V gene are MNHNS and SASEGT. V gave up 1 base and J gave up 0 bases, with 4 bases separating them. The CDR3 extends over 15 amino acids.

This clonotype has a count of ten or more. The J gene is TRBJ2-5, the V gene TRBV5-1, with TRBD2 identical over 7 bases. The CDR3 spans 14 residues. CDR1 is SGHRS and CDR2 is YFSETQ in the germline V gene. V shed 7 bases, J shed 2 bases, and the junction held 8 bases outside the gene matches. This chain's CDR3 is CASASGTTQETQYF. CDR3 DNA: TGCGCCAGCGCCAGCGGGACGACTCAAGAGACCCAGTACTTC.

The chain carries TRBV5-1 and TRBJ2-7, with 9 bases identical to TRBD1. Germline V CDR1 and CDR2: SGHRS, YFSETQ. The CDR3 spans 14 residues. V dropped 0 bases and J dropped 6; count of bases not matched to a gene: 4. The DNA of the CDR3 is TGCGCCAGCAGCTTGGTCTCGGGACAGGGCGAGCAGTACTTC. It is translated as CASSLVSGQGEQYF. Supplemented by reference TRBV5-1 and TRBJ2-7, the full variable domain reads KAGVTQTPRYLIKTRGQQVTLSCSPISGHRSVSWYQQTPGQGLQFLFEYFSETQRNKGNFPGRFSGRQFSNSRSEMNVSTLELGDSALYLCASSLVSGQGEQYFGPGTRLTVT.

This clonotype came up many times. The J gene is TRBJ2-3, the V gene TRBV20-1, with 8 positions matching TRBD1. Germline-derived CDR1 and CDR2 are DFQATT and SNEGSKA (reference sequence). The CDR3 length is 11 residues. Germline trimming cut 8 bases from V and 6 bases from J; bases unmatched to any gene: 4. The chain's CDR3 is CSYRGRDTQYF. For the CDR3, the DNA is TGCAGTTACAGGGGGAGGGATACGCAGTATTTT.

There are many counts of this clonotype. The chain couples TRBV5-1 to TRBJ2-5; no clear D gene. This CDR3 comprises 13 residues. With 6 bases removed from V and 5 bases from J, the gap between germline ends came to 14 bases. Germline V CDR1 and CDR2: SGHRS, YFSETQ. CDR3 DNA: TGCGCCAGCACCATTGACGGCCGGGAGACCCAGTACTTC. Translated, it gives CASTIDGRETQYF.

This clonotype was counted between two and nine times. The chain uses TRBV7-2 and TRBJ2-7; a possible D gene is TRBD2 (7 bases). Trimming cost V 5 bases and J 4 bases, with 15 bases left between them. The CDR3 totals 14 residues. The germline V gene has CDR1 SGHTA and CDR2 FQGNSA. The CDR3 loop reads CASSPWTAGYEQYF. The CDR3, as DNA: TGTGCCAGCAGCCCGTGGACAGCGGGATACGAGCAGTACTTC.

This clonotype was detected ten times or more. The genes are TRBV20-1 and TRBJ2-1; possibly TRBD1 for D (6 bases). Germline CDR1 DFQATT, CDR2 SNEGSKA (reference sequence). Between the trimmed V and J ends, which lost 3 bases and 10 bases, there was a span of 13 bases. This CDR3 region has 12 residues. The CDR3 DNA sequence: TGCAGTGCTAGGGGGGCCGATTGGGAGCAGTTCTTC. It encodes CSARGADWEQFF.

This clonotype came up a few times. The V gene is TRBV20-1, the J gene TRBJ1-2; D is possibly TRBD1 (6 bases). CDR1 and CDR2 from the germline V gene are DFQATT and SNEGSKA (reference sequence). The CDR3 is 15 residues long. V was cut by 5 bases and J by 4 bases, with 20 bases left in between. In DNA, the CDR3 is TGCAGTGCTTCGGCGGTTGGGGGGCCTACCTATGGCTACACCTTC. Amino acid sequence: CSASAVGGPTYGYTF.

V is TRBV6-1 and J is TRBJ2-6, with D hard to call. Germline CDR1 MNHNS, CDR2 SASEGT. This CDR3 is 14 amino acids long. V was pared by 7 bases and J by 1 base, with 8 bases between. The CDR3 bases are TGTGCCAGCAAGGTTTTTTCTGGGGCCAACGTCCTGACTTTC. Its protein product is CASKVFSGANVLTF.

The chain recombines TRBV5-5 with TRBJ1-2; 11 nucleotides match TRBD1. The V and J ends lost 0 bases and 4 bases, in that order; junction bases with no gene match: 2. Germline CDR1 and CDR2: SGHKS and YYEKEE (reference sequence). The length of the CDR3 is 15 residues. CDR3 bases: TGTGCCAGCAGCTTGGCGGGGACAGGGGGCTATGGCTACACCTTC. Encoded protein: CASSLAGTGGYGYTF. The whole variable domain, filled in from reference TRBV5-5 and TRBJ1-2, reads DAGVTQSPTHLIKTRGQQVTLRCSPISGHKSVSWYQQVLGQGPQFIFQYYEKEERGRGNFPDRFSARQFPNYSSELNVNALLLGDSALYLCASSLAGTGGYGYTFGSGTRLTVV.

This clonotype was counted between two and nine times. This chain joins TRBV5-1 and TRBJ2-3; 7 positions match TRBD1. CDR1 and CDR2 from the germline V gene are SGHRS and YFSETQ. This CDR3 contains 15 residues. V trimming: 0 bases; J trimming: 7 bases; junction bases outside the gene matches: 8. The CDR3 DNA is TGCGCCAGCAGCTTGGGATCAGGGGGATTCAATACGCAGTATTTT. This codes for CASSLGSGGFNTQYF.

CDR3 sequence: CASSIGGHLKNIQYF. CDR3 DNA sequence: TGTGCCAGCAGTATCGGGGGACACTTAAAAAACATTCAGTACTTC. The chain recombines TRBV12-3 or TRBV12-4 with TRBJ2-4; D tentatively fits TRBD1 or TRBD2 (6 bases each). This CDR3 is built from 15 residues. The ends were cut back, 5 bases at V and 4 bases at J, with 15 bases in the middle.

There are a few counts of this clonotype. J is TRBJ2-5 and V is TRBV12-5; D gene ambiguous. Germline assignment: CDR1 LGHNT and CDR2 FRNRAP. The CDR3 contains 11 residues. The germline V and J ends were trimmed by 9 bases and 7 bases, with 12 bases remaining between them. The DNA of the CDR3 is TGTGCTAGCGCGCGACAAAGGACCCAGTACTTC. This translates into CASARQRTQYF.

The chain uses TRBV12-3 or TRBV12-4 and TRBJ2-1, with 7 bases fitting TRBD2. The CDR3 covers 15 residues. The ends lost 4 bases at V and 10 bases at J; junction bases unmatched: 13. The DNA of the CDR3 is TGTGCCAGCAGTTCAGTACTGGCGGGAGATGGGGAGCAGTTCTTC. Protein: CASSSVLAGDGEQFF.